This T cell receptor beta chain came from a study of cytotoxic CD8 clonotypes in ibrutinib-treated CLL. The overall study: Patients: over 9 relapsed/refractory, approximately 15 treatment-naive, fewer than 18 IGHV unmutated. Among the samples, the mean was about 260,000 productive templates and about 90,000 productive rearrangements.

Points on this clone: Its antigen is as yet unknown.

Whole-study findings and limits: Shared public clonotypes were rare, and on treatment they either got smaller or stayed the same.

TCR beta libraries used about 2 micrograms of DNA from cryopreserved PBMCs. This CDR3 is 14 amino acids long. J gave up 7 bases and V 3 bases, and 9 bases lay outside the gene matches. Germline V lookup: CDR1 MNHEY, CDR2 SVGAGI. Clones were sequenced by immunoSEQ multiplex PCR, and TCRdb holds only the in-frame ones, with some missing. Of some 290,000 clones detected, just under 80% appear once; the ten largest clones hold 6.5% to 8%. V gene TRBV6-5 combines with J gene TRBJ2-7, with 7 bases identical to TRBD2. This clonotype was sampled from a human donor with chronic lymphocytic leukemia. The sample was PBMCs, taken before ibrutinib treatment. Written as DNA, the CDR3 is TGTGCCAGCAGTTATCGGGGAGGGACTACTGAGCAGTACTTC. Translating gives CASSYRGGTTEQYF.